These 13 T cell receptor beta chains came from one sample sequenced in a study of T-cell reconstitution after alpha-beta-depleted transplantation in children. TCRbeta library preparation incorporated unique molecular identifiers. TCRdb passed the PCR reads through MiXCR, listing each CDR3 protein once. Among some 290,000 distinct CDR3 sequences, nearly 10% were seen once, and the ten largest hold roughly a tenth. This material consisted of PBMCs from the stem cell graft donor, taken from the stem cell graft. The receptors were gathered from a human donor who donated a stem cell graft to a child with SCID.

This clonotype occurred many times. The V and J genes are TRBV5-1 and TRBJ2-2, with D possibly being TRBD1 or TRBD2 (5 bases each). Germline CDR1 is SGHRS and CDR2 is YFSETQ. This CDR3 spans 13 amino acids. V lost 7 bases to trimming and J lost 7 bases, with 14 bases between them. The chain's CDR3 is CASGGSLGGELFF. CDR3 nucleotide sequence: TGCGCCAGCGGGGGATCCTTGGGCGGGGAGCTGTTTTTT.

This rearrangement joins TRBV4-1 to TRBJ2-5; 8 bases fit TRBD2. Germline trimming cut 6 bases from V and 1 base from J; bases unmatched to any gene: 4. From germline, CDR1 is MGHRA and CDR2 YSYEKL. The CDR3 spans 14 residues. The DNA for the CDR3 is TGCGCCAGCAGTCACACTAGCGGCCAAGAGACCCAGTACTTC. Protein product: CASSHTSGQETQYF.

This clonotype was seen a handful of times. V usage is TRBV5-1 and J usage is TRBJ2-3; D perhaps matches TRBD2 (5 bases). Trimming took 7 bases from V and 6 from J, leaving 9 bases between them. The CDR3 loop spans 11 amino acids. Germline-derived CDR1 and CDR2 are SGHRS and YFSETQ. The CDR3 spells CASGGLDTQYF. The CDR3 region has the DNA TGCGCCAGCGGCGGGCTGGATACGCAGTATTTT.

This chain links TRBV7-2 with TRBJ2-7, with TRBD2 as a possible D gene (6 bases). V was cut by 2 bases and J by 3 bases, with 14 bases left in between. Germline assignment: CDR1 SGHTA and CDR2 FQGNSA. This CDR3 contains 15 residues. The CDR3 reads CASSLIQEGNYEQYF. Written as DNA, the CDR3 is TGTGCCAGCAGCTTAATCCAGGAGGGGAACTACGAGCAGTACTTC.

The chain employs TRBV7-2 and TRBJ2-7; 9 bases agree with TRBD1. This CDR3 region has 14 residues. Germline V gives CDR1 SGHTA, CDR2 FQGNSA. Trimming removed 5 bases from V and 6 bases from J; junction bases left unmatched: 8. The CDR3 loop reads CASSVSGTGFEQYF. CDR3 nucleotides: TGTGCCAGCAGCGTCTCCGGGACAGGGTTCGAGCAGTACTTC.

There are a few counts of this clonotype. This chain uses TRBV20-1 with TRBJ2-1; the D gene is possibly TRBD1 (6 bases). V lost 3 bases and J lost 6, with 18 bases in between. The length of the CDR3 is 15 residues. Germline V gene sequence: CDR1 DFQATT, CDR2 SNEGSKA (reference sequence). The CDR3 DNA sequence: TGCAGTGCTAGTGTCGGTCAGGGGAATCGCAATGAGCAGTTCTTC. It specifies CSASVGQGNRNEQFF.

This clonotype was detected only a few times. The J gene is TRBJ1-1, the V gene TRBV5-1; no reliable D call. The V end lost 0 bases, the J end lost 1 base, and 13 bases lay between the germline ends. The germline V gene encodes CDR1 SGHRS and CDR2 YFSETQ. This CDR3 has 16 amino acids. The CDR3 nucleotides are TGCGCCAGCAGCTTGGCTCGGACGGGCGGGAACACTGAAGCTTTCTTT. Translated, it gives CASSLARTGGNTEAFF.

The sample holds many counts of this clonotype. The J gene is TRBJ2-2, the V gene TRBV14, with D possibly TRBD1 on 6 matching bases. From germline, CDR1 is SGHDN and CDR2 FVKESK. Trimming left V 0 bases short and J 1 base short, with 9 bases between. This CDR3 is built from 16 residues. CDR3 nucleotide sequence: TGTGCCAGCAGCCAAGAACAGGGATGGAACACCGGGGAGCTGTTTTTT. Its translation: CASSQEQGWNTGELFF.

A few counts support this clonotype. The chain couples TRBV5-1 to TRBJ2-5, with a weak D call TRBD1 (6 bases). V was pared by 7 bases and J by 2 bases, with 15 bases between. The CDR3 loop spans 14 amino acids. Germline values: CDR1 SGHRS, CDR2 YFSETQ. CDR3 in amino acids: CASRPRGGQETQYF. The CDR3 coding sequence is TGCGCCAGCCGCCCACGAGGGGGTCAAGAGACCCAGTACTTC.

The table lists this clonotype with many counts. Germline is not matched at one junction end, which may reflect a read error. V and J are TRBV6-5 and TRBJ1-4; D call uncertain. Per germline, CDR1 MNHEY and CDR2 SVGAGI. The CDR3 consists of 13 residues. CDR3 in amino acids: CASSYSLGEKLFF. CDR3 bases: TGTGCCAGCAGCTACTCTTTAGGTGAAAAACTGTTTTTT.

The CDR3 sequence is CAISRPSSGNTIYF. Here the CDR3 DNA reads TGTGCCATCAGCCGGCCCTCCTCTGGAAACACCATATATTTT. The chain employs TRBV10-3 and TRBJ1-3, with no clear D. CDR1 is ENHRY, CDR2 SYGVKD, per germline. V lost 6 bases and J 0 bases, leaving 9 bases between the germline ends. The CDR3 runs to 14 residues.

The V gene is TRBV29-1, the J gene TRBJ1-1; unclear D gene. Germline CDR1 SQVTM, CDR2 ANQGSEA. V was cut by 6 bases and J by 5 bases, with 7 bases left in between. This CDR3 spans 10 amino acids. The CDR3 nucleotides read TGCAGCGTGTGGGTTACTGAAGCTTTCTTT. Its translation: CSVWVTEAFF.

This clonotype appeared a few times. The chain uses TRBV7-8 and TRBJ1-6; no clear D. Germline CDR1 and CDR2: SGHVS and FQNEAQ. The V and J ends lost 5 bases and 6 bases respectively, with 14 bases between them. This CDR3 comprises 15 residues. DNA for the CDR3: TGTGCCAGCAGCCGACAAGGAAACGTTAATTCACCCCTCCACTTT. It is translated as CASSRQGNVNSPLHF. The full variable domain, completed using reference TRBV7-8 and TRBJ1-6, is GAGVSQSPRYKVAKRGQDVALRCDPISGHVSLFWYQQALGQGPEFLTYFQNEAQLDKSGLPSDRFFAERPEGSVSTLKIQRTQQEDSAVYLCASSRQGNVNSPLHFGNGTRLTVT.